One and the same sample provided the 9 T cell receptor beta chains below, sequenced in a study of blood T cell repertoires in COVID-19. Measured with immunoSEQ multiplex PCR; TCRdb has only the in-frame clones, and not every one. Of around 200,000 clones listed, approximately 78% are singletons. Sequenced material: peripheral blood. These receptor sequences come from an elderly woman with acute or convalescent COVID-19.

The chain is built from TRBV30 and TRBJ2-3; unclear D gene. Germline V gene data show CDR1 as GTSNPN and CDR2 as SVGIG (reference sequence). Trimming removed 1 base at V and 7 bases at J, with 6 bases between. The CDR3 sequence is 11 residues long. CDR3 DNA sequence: TGTGCCTGGAGTGGGCGGCATACGCAGTATTTT. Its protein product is CAWSGRHTQYF.

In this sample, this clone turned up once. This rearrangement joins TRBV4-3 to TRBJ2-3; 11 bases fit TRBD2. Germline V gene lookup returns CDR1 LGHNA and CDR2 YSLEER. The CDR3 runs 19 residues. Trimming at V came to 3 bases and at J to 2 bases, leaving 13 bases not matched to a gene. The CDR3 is CASSQQGSSGGSLTDTQYF. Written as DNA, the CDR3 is TGCGCCAGCAGCCAGCAGGGGTCTAGCGGGGGGTCCCTCACAGATACGCAGTATTTT.

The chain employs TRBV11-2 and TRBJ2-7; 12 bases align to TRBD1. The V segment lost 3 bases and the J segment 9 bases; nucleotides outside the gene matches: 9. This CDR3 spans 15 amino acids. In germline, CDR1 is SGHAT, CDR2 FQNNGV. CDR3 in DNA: TGTGCCAGCAGCTTTTTAGCAGGGACAGGGGGCGTGCAGTACTTC. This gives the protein CASSFLAGTGGVQYF.

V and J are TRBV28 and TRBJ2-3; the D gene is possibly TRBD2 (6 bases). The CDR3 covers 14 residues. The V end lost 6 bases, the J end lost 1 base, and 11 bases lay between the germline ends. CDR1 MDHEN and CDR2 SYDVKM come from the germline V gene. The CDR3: CASSDPGGTDTQYF. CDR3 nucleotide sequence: TGTGCCAGCAGCGACCCGGGAGGCACAGATACGCAGTATTTT.

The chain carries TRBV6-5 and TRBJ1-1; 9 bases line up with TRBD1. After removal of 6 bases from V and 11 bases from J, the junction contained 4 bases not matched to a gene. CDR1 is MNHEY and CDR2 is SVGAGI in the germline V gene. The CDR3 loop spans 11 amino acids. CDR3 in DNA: TGTGCCAGCAGGGGGACAGGGCCTGCTTTCTTT. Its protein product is CASRGTGPAFF.

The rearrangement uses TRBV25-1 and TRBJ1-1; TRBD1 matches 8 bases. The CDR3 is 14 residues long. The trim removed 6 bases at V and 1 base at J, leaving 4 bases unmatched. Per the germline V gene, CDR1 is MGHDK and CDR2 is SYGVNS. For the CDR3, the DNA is TGTGCCAGCAGACTACAGGGGGGGAACACTGAAGCTTTCTTT. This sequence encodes CASRLQGGNTEAFF.

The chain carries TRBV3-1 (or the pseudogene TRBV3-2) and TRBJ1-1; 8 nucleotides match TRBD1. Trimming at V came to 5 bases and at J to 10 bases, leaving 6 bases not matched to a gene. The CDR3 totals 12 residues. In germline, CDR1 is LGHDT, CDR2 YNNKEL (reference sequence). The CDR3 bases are TGTGCCAGCAGCAAACGGACAGGGAGAGCTTTCTTT. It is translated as CASSKRTGRAFF.

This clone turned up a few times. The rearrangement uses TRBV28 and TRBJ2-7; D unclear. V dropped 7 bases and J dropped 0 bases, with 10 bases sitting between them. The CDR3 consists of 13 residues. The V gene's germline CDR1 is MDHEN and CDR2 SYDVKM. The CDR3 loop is CASKLETSYEQYF. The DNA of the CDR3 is TGTGCCAGCAAACTGGAGACCTCCTACGAGCAGTACTTC. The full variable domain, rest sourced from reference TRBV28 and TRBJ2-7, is DVKVTQSSRYLVKRTGEKVFLECVQDMDHENMFWYRQDPGLGLRLIYFSYDVKMKEKGDIPEGYSVSREKKERFSLILESASTNQTSMYLCASKLETSYEQYFGPGTRLTVT.

The CDR3 is CASSLDDRERQPQHF. CDR3 sequence (DNA): TGCGCCAGCAGCTTGGACGACAGGGAAAGACAGCCCCAGCATTTT. The chain recombines TRBV5-1 with TRBJ1-5, with 7 positions matching TRBD1. The V gene end was trimmed by 0 bases and the J gene end by 7 bases; junction bases not matched to a gene: 7. This CDR3 comprises 15 residues. Germline assignment: CDR1 SGHRS and CDR2 YFSETQ.